This note documents a single T cell receptor (beta chain) sequence. As yet, its antigen is unknown. This sample was included in a study of cytomegalovirus exposure and HLA in healthy donors. Study-level points and caveats: As a later analysis showed, a missense DCLRE1C variant was linked to trimming of TCR beta V- and J-genes. A reported reduction in N-insertions relative to the roughly 700-donor mean was seen in an Asian-associated ancestry cluster in a later analysis.

Trimming left V 4 bases short and J 4 bases short, with 13 bases between. The CDR3 sequence is 14 residues long. The germline gives CDR1 MGHDK, CDR2 SYGVNS. PCR used 60 Vbeta primers and 13 Jbeta primers. TCRdb keeps only in-frame clones here, not all; method: immunoSEQ multiplex PCR. This sample has fewer than 150,000 clones; about 76% occur once, and the top ten carry roughly 4%. Specimen: PBMCs. The rearrangement uses TRBV25-1 and TRBJ1-2; D uncertain. The sequence derives from a man aged 18 to 30 in good health and CMV-seronegative. CDR3 nucleotide sequence: TGTGCCAGCAGTGGCCGAGGAACAACCTATGGCTACACCTTC. It is translated as CASSGRGTTYGYTF.